This TCR beta chain was obtained from a study of blood T cells in healthy people across ages. This clonotype was seen only a few times. Alongside a J-beta primer mix, a sample-barcoded 5' primer served in a second PCR lasting about 6 to 12 cycles. Template switching added a 12-random-nucleotide identifier to every cDNA molecule. A minimum of 2.5 million CDR3-containing paired-end reads was obtained for each sample. In TCRdb, the 5' RACE reads were re-called with MiXCR into one record per CDR3 protein. The top ten clones hold around 10% of a sample with hundreds of thousands of distinct CDR3 sequences, 24% of them seen once. The individuals who served as donors were healthy Caucasians living in Russia, aged roughly 6 to 95. These records were also assigned to another study, of T cells of mothers and their children.

The sequenced material came from blood. The clonotype originates from a boy younger than 18 in good health.

CDR3 sequence: CASSPIATGGRYEQYF. CDR3 DNA sequence: TGTGCCAGCAGCCCCATCGCGACAGGGGGCCGTTACGAGCAGTACTTC. This chain uses TRBV7-9 with TRBJ2-7; 10 nucleotides match TRBD1. Germline V gives CDR1 SEHNR, CDR2 FQNEAQ (reference sequence). The CDR3 has 16 amino acids. With 5 bases clipped from V and 4 bases from J, the junction kept 11 bases outside the gene matches.